The rows below give T cell receptor beta chains drawn from one sample of a study of PD-L1 blockade in urothelial cancer. The protocol was immunoSEQ multiplex PCR, while the TCRdb copy is restricted to in-frame clones and leaves out a portion. The sample gives 70,000 or so clones, 90% of which show up once; more than 3.5% is in the top ten. The sample in question was PBMCs, obtained around atezolizumab (anti-PD-L1) treatment. The receptors originated from a man in his 70s with urothelial cancer. Both conserved end residues are part of each CDR3. The D gene is left open where the match is weak. For some rows the clone size is stated as once, few or many, or as a class when expanded; others skip it.

v_gene: TRBV5-4
j_gene: TRBJ2-2
d_gene: TRBD2
abundance: -
CDR3nt: TGTGCCAGCAGCTTGGCTGGCGGGAGGGGGGGCACCGGGGAGCTGTTTTTT
CDR3aa: CASSLAGGRGGTGELFF

v_gene: TRBV5-1
j_gene: TRBJ2-1
d_gene: TRBD2
abundance: -
CDR3nt: TGCGCCAGCAGCTTTAACTTCCTAGCGGGACATAATGAGCAGTTCTTC
CDR3aa: CASSFNFLAGHNEQFF

v_gene: TRBV7-3
j_gene: TRBJ2-3
d_gene: -
abundance: -
CDR3nt: TGTGCCAGCAGCTCGACTATCATCCTACCCACAGATACGCAGTATTTT
CDR3aa: CASSSTIILPTDTQYF

v_gene: TRBV11-3
j_gene: TRBJ2-1
d_gene: TRBD2
abundance: -
CDR3nt: TGTGCCAGCAGCTTAGACGGGACTAGCGGGAGGGGTGAGCAGTTCTTC
CDR3aa: CASSLDGTSGRGEQFF

v_gene: TRBV7-6
j_gene: TRBJ2-1
d_gene: TRBD2
abundance: -
CDR3nt: TGTGCCAGCAGCTTAGTCCTAGCGGTCAGCTCCTACAATGAGCAGTTCTTC
CDR3aa: CASSLVLAVSSYNEQFF

v_gene: TRBV13
j_gene: TRBJ1-2
d_gene: TRBD1
abundance: -
CDR3nt: TGTGCCAGCAGCCCCGGGACAGGGGGTTACGGCTACACCTTC
CDR3aa: CASSPGTGGYGYTF

v_gene: TRBV6-1
j_gene: TRBJ1-1
d_gene: -
abundance: -
CDR3nt: TGTGCCAGCAGTGAGGAAGGACTGATAGGGACTGAAGCTTTCTTT
CDR3aa: CASSEEGLIGTEAFF

v_gene: TRBV10-1
j_gene: TRBJ2-1
d_gene: TRBD2
abundance: -
CDR3nt: TGCGCCAGCAGTGCCGGCGGGACTAGCTTTGGTGAGCAGTTCTTC
CDR3aa: CASSAGGTSFGEQFF

v_gene: TRBV4-1
j_gene: TRBJ1-3
d_gene: -
abundance: once
CDR3nt: TGCGCCAGCAGCCGAGACAGGGGAAACACCATATATTTT
CDR3aa: CASSRDRGNTIYF

v_gene: TRBV13
j_gene: TRBJ2-2
d_gene: TRBD2
abundance: -
CDR3nt: TGTGCCTGCAGCCCGCCCCCCTTACTAGCGGGAGACACCGGGGAGCTGTTTTTT
CDR3aa: CACSPPPLLAGDTGELFF

v_gene: TRBV15
j_gene: TRBJ2-7
d_gene: -
abundance: once
CDR3nt: TGTGCCACCAGCACCGCCCGGCCAGGCTACGAGCAGTACTTC
CDR3aa: CATSTARPGYEQYF

v_gene: TRBV6-5
j_gene: TRBJ1-2
d_gene: TRBD1
abundance: -
CDR3nt: TGTGCCAGCAGCCGAAGGACAGGGAGCGGCTACACCTTC
CDR3aa: CASSRRTGSGYTF

v_gene: TRBV28
j_gene: TRBJ2-7
d_gene: -
abundance: -
CDR3nt: TGTGCCAGCAGAATCAGCGGACCCTACGAGCAGTACTTC
CDR3aa: CASRISGPYEQYF

v_gene: TRBV2
j_gene: TRBJ1-5
d_gene: TRBD1
abundance: -
CDR3nt: TGTGCCAGCAGTCCGGGACAGGGAGGAATCAGCAATCAGCCCCAGCATTTT
CDR3aa: CASSPGQGGISNQPQHF

v_gene: TRBV28
j_gene: TRBJ1-2
d_gene: -
abundance: -
CDR3nt: TGTGCCAGCAGTACCCAGGTATATGGCTACACCTTC
CDR3aa: CASSTQVYGYTF

v_gene: TRBV28
j_gene: TRBJ2-1
d_gene: TRBD1
abundance: few
CDR3nt: TGTGCCAGCAAGGGGTACGACAGGGACAATGAGCAGTTCTTC
CDR3aa: CASKGYDRDNEQFF

v_gene: TRBV11-2
j_gene: TRBJ1-4
d_gene: -
abundance: -
CDR3nt: TGTGCCAGCAGCTCCTCTACAGGGGAAAAACTGTTTTTT
CDR3aa: CASSSSTGEKLFF

v_gene: TRBV2
j_gene: TRBJ2-5
d_gene: TRBD1
abundance: -
CDR3nt: TGTGCCAGCAGTGAGGGACAGCCCTCCAAGTTGTGCCAGTACTTC
CDR3aa: CASSEGQPSKLCQYF

v_gene: TRBV5-1
j_gene: TRBJ2-1
d_gene: -
abundance: -
CDR3nt: TGCGCCAGCAGTCAGGGTGGGTCCTACAATGAGCAGTTCTTC
CDR3aa: CASSQGGSYNEQFF

v_gene: TRBV5-1
j_gene: TRBJ2-7
d_gene: TRBD2
abundance: few
CDR3nt: TGCGCCAGCAGCTCGGGACTAGCGCAATACTACGAGCAGTACTTC
CDR3aa: CASSSGLAQYYEQYF

v_gene: TRBV16
j_gene: TRBJ1-5
d_gene: TRBD1
abundance: -
CDR3nt: TGTGCCAGCAGCCAATCAGGGGGGCGACAGGGCCAAGTTCATCAGCCCCAGCATTTT
CDR3aa: CASSQSGGRQGQVHQPQHF

v_gene: TRBV19
j_gene: TRBJ1-5
d_gene: -
abundance: once
CDR3nt: TGTGCCAGTAGTACTCAACAGGGACAGCCCCAGCATTTT
CDR3aa: CASSTQQGQPQHF

v_gene: TRBV4-1
j_gene: TRBJ2-1
d_gene: -
abundance: -
CDR3nt: TGCGCCAGCAGCCAAGATCCCACCGGTAACAATGAGCAGTTCTTC
CDR3aa: CASSQDPTGNNEQFF

v_gene: TRBV6-1
j_gene: TRBJ1-5
d_gene: -
abundance: once
CDR3nt: TGTGCCAGCACGTTACAAGACAATCAGCCCCAGCATTTT
CDR3aa: CASTLQDNQPQHF

v_gene: TRBV5-1
j_gene: TRBJ2-5
d_gene: TRBD1
abundance: -
CDR3nt: TGCGCCAGCAGCTACGCGGCTAGAGGGGGACAGGGAACGGAGACCCAGTACTTC
CDR3aa: CASSYAARGGQGTETQYF

v_gene: TRBV7-2
j_gene: TRBJ1-5
d_gene: TRBD1
abundance: -
CDR3nt: TGTGCCAGCAGCCGCCGGGGACAGGGAGGCAATCAGCCCCAGCATTTT
CDR3aa: CASSRRGQGGNQPQHF

v_gene: TRBV9
j_gene: TRBJ2-7
d_gene: TRBD2
abundance: -
CDR3nt: TGTGCCAGCAGCGTGGGACTAGCGGGAGGGTCCTACGAGCAGTACTTC
CDR3aa: CASSVGLAGGSYEQYF

v_gene: TRBV30
j_gene: TRBJ1-2
d_gene: -
abundance: -
CDR3nt: TGTGCCTGGAGTGAAATCACAGGGCTGGGAGTAACTTATGGCTACACCTTC
CDR3aa: CAWSEITGLGVTYGYTF

v_gene: TRBV9
j_gene: TRBJ1-2
d_gene: TRBD1
abundance: -
CDR3nt: TGTGCCAGCAGCCCAGGGACAGGGGGTAGTGGCTACACCTTC
CDR3aa: CASSPGTGGSGYTF

v_gene: TRBV11-1
j_gene: TRBJ2-7
d_gene: TRBD2
abundance: few
CDR3nt: TGTGCCACCCAGACTAGCGGGCAATCCCCGAGTGAGCAGTACTTC
CDR3aa: CATQTSGQSPSEQYF

v_gene: TRBV14
j_gene: TRBJ2-7
d_gene: TRBD1
abundance: -
CDR3nt: TGTGCCAGCAGCCGCACCGGGACAGGGTATCGGGAGCAGTACTTC
CDR3aa: CASSRTGTGYREQYF